A single sample gave rise to the 22 T cell receptor beta chains below, sequenced in a study of T cells in localized non-small cell lung cancer. Sequencing was performed with immunoSEQ multiplex PCR; in TCRdb, only in-frame clones are kept and a portion is missing. The sample contains approximately 46,000 clones, 81% of which appear only once. This specimen was peripheral blood mononuclear cells, taken before any cancer treatment. The receptors shown here come from a man aged 40 to 70 with stage III lung adenocarcinoma.

CDR3 sequence (DNA): TGCGCCAGCAGCCAAGCCTTTAGGGGCCGGACTGAAGCTTTCTTT. This gives the protein CASSQAFRGRTEAFF. The genes are TRBV4-1 and TRBJ1-1; D is perhaps TRBD1 (5 bases). The germline V gene has CDR1 MGHRA and CDR2 YSYEKL. The ends were cut back, 1 base at V and 5 bases at J, with 14 bases in the middle. The CDR3 is 15 amino acids.

The table lists this clone with a few counts. V and J are TRBV15 and TRBJ2-2, with a weak D call TRBD2 (5 bases). The CDR3 has 15 amino acids. V was clipped by 4 bases and J by 2 bases, with 11 bases between them. From germline, CDR1 is LNHNV and CDR2 YYDKDF (reference sequence). The CDR3 sequence: CATSNGISNTGELFF. The CDR3 DNA reads TGTGCCACCAGCAACGGGATTTCAAACACCGGGGAGCTGTTTTTT.

The J gene is TRBJ2-5, the V gene TRBV11-2; D perhaps matches TRBD1 (6 bases). Trimming took off 5 bases at V and 2 bases at J, with 15 bases between the two ends. This CDR3 comprises 15 residues. The germline CDR1 and CDR2 sequences are SGHAT and FQNNGV. Here the CDR3 reads CASSALTTGQETQYF. The CDR3 coding sequence is TGTGCCAGCAGCGCCCTAACTACAGGGCAAGAGACCCAGTACTTC.

The V gene is TRBV14, the J gene TRBJ1-2; 11 bases are shared with TRBD1. Germline loops: CDR1 SGHDN, CDR2 FVKESK. The CDR3 has 14 residues. Trimming removed 4 bases from V and 7 bases from J; junction bases left unmatched: 5. The chain's CDR3 is CASSRDRGIGGYTF. CDR3 nucleotides: TGTGCCAGCAGCCGGGACAGGGGGATTGGTGGCTACACCTTC.

The chain has TRBV5-1 and TRBJ2-7, with TRBD2 matching 10 bases. There are 15 residues in the CDR3. The trim removed 4 bases at V and 2 bases at J, leaving 6 bases unmatched. The germline V gene encodes CDR1 SGHRS and CDR2 YFSETQ. In DNA form, the CDR3 reads TGCGCCAGCAGCATTAGCGGGGGGTCCACCTACGAGCAGTACTTC. Its translation: CASSISGGSTYEQYF. Full variable domain (rest looked up from reference TRBV5-1 and TRBJ2-7): KAGVTQTPRYLIKTRGQQVTLSCSPISGHRSVSWYQQTPGQGLQFLFEYFSETQRNKGNFPGRFSGRQFSNSRSEMNVSTLELGDSALYLCASSISGGSTYEQYFGPGTRLTVT.

CDR3 protein: CASSRQGYTEAFF. CDR3 coding DNA: TGTGCCAGCAGCCGACAGGGGTACACTGAAGCTTTCTTT. The rearrangement joins TRBV6-1 to TRBJ1-1, with TRBD1 identical over 8 bases. Germline V gives CDR1 MNHNS, CDR2 SASEGT. V shed 6 bases and J 3 bases; nucleotides not matched to a gene: 3. This CDR3 spans 13 amino acids.

CDR3 residues: CASSLGETQYF. The CDR3 DNA follows: TGTGCCAGCAGCTTAGGGGAGACCCAGTACTTC. V usage is TRBV11-2 and J usage is TRBJ2-5; D remains unclear. The V gene lost 1 base and the J gene lost 5 bases, with 2 bases spanning the gap. The CDR3 totals 11 residues. Germline CDR1 is SGHAT and CDR2 is FQNNGV.

J is TRBJ1-2 and V is TRBV27; D perhaps matches TRBD1 (5 bases). The CDR3 has 13 amino acids. The V gene's germline CDR1 is MNHEY and CDR2 SMNVEV (reference sequence). Trimming pared 4 bases from V and 4 bases from J, leaving 10 bases between. CDR3 protein: CASSSVDSYGYTF. The CDR3, as DNA: TGTGCCAGCAGTTCTGTAGACAGCTATGGCTACACCTTC.

The chain links TRBV5-1 to TRBJ2-7, with TRBD1 identical over 7 bases. Germline CDR1 and CDR2: SGHRS and YFSETQ. The CDR3 length is 13 residues. V dropped 3 bases and J dropped 4; count of bases not matched to a gene: 4. The DNA of the CDR3 is TGCGCCAGCAGCTGGGCAGGGGGTTACGAGCAGTACTTC. As protein: CASSWAGGYEQYF.

The V gene is TRBV14, the J gene TRBJ1-6; 7 bases agree with TRBD1. Germline-derived CDR1 and CDR2 are SGHDN and FVKESK. The trim removed 6 bases at V and 4 bases at J, leaving 3 bases unmatched. CDR3 size: 14 residues. The CDR3 region is CASRQQGYNSPLHF. CDR3 DNA sequence: TGTGCCAGCAGGCAACAGGGGTATAATTCACCCCTCCACTTT.

The chain carries TRBV27 and TRBJ2-7, with D hard to call. V was trimmed by 6 bases and J by 2 bases, leaving 11 bases between them. Germline V gives CDR1 MNHEY, CDR2 SMNVEV (reference sequence). This CDR3 is 13 amino acids long. CDR3 coding DNA: TGTGCCAGCAGCCCATATATCGCCTACGAGCAGTACTTC. Protein sequence: CASSPYIAYEQYF.

On this clone itself: This probably arose from a read error, given a far larger clone one base away. This chain connects TRBV27 to TRBJ2-6, with D unclear. Germline V gene lookup returns CDR1 MNHEY and CDR2 SMNVEV (reference sequence). The CDR3 loop spans 18 amino acids. V lost 6 bases and J lost 0, with 18 bases in between. CDR3 sequence: CASRLQLGQSSGANVLTF. DNA of the CDR3: TGTGCCAGCAGACTTCAACTGGGCCAAAGCTCTGGGGCCAACGTCCTGACTTTC. Based on the CDR3 plus reference TRBV27 and TRBJ2-6, the full variable domain is EAQVTQNPRYLITVTGKKLTVTCSQNMNHEYMSWYRQDPGLGLRQIYYSMNVEVTDKGDVPEGYKVSRKEKRNFPLILESPSPNQTSLYFCASRLQLGQSSGANVLTFGAGSRLTVL.

This chain uses TRBV29-1 with TRBJ1-2; D not certain. V gave up 4 bases and J gave up 6 bases, with 9 bases separating them. Germline CDR1 reads SQVTM; CDR2 reads ANQGSEA. The CDR3 runs to 11 residues. The CDR3 sequence: CSVVGENGYTF. The CDR3 nucleotides are TGCAGCGTTGTTGGGGAAAATGGCTACACCTTC.

This clone is a singleton in its sample. The chain recombines TRBV11-2 with TRBJ2-7, with D tentatively TRBD1 (6 bases). In germline, CDR1 is SGHAT, CDR2 FQNNGV. The CDR3 contains 12 residues. The V end lost 5 bases, the J end lost 4 bases, and 9 bases lay between the germline ends. The CDR3 region is CASSRTGYEQYF. The CDR3 DNA reads TGTGCCAGCAGCCGTACAGGGTACGAGCAGTACTTC.

About this clone: The junction shows a germline mismatch at one end, possibly a read error. The rearrangement uses TRBV7-7 and TRBJ2-2; D gene uncertain. The germline CDR1 and CDR2 sequences are SSHAT and FNYEAQ (reference sequence). This CDR3 comprises 15 residues. For the CDR3, the DNA is TGTGCTAGCAGCTTATCCCGGGCCCGGCCAGGGGAGCTGTTTTTT. It translates to CASSLSRARPGELFF.

This chain uses TRBV29-1 with TRBJ1-2; 10 positions match TRBD1. CDR1 and CDR2 from the germline V gene are SQVTM and ANQGSEA. Germline trimming cut 5 bases from V and 2 bases from J; bases unmatched to any gene: 8. The CDR3 is made up of 15 amino acids. In DNA, the CDR3 is TGCAGCGTTTCCGGGACAGGGGACCGAAACTATGGCTACACCTTC. Its translation is CSVSGTGDRNYGYTF.

As DNA, the CDR3 is TGTGCCAGCAGTAGACAGGGAGGATACTACGAGCAGTACTTC. This sequence encodes CASSRQGGYYEQYF. V usage is TRBV6-1 and J usage is TRBJ2-7, with TRBD1 as a possible D gene (7 bases). CDR3 length: 14 amino acids. CDR1 and CDR2 (germline): MNHNS, SASEGT. Deletions cut 5 bases from V and 3 bases from J, with 14 bases between.

This chain joins TRBV27 and TRBJ2-5; possibly TRBD2 for D (5 bases). The germline V and J ends were trimmed by 7 bases and 1 base, with 16 bases remaining between them. The CDR3 loop spans 15 amino acids. Germline V gene sequence: CDR1 MNHEY, CDR2 SMNVEV (reference sequence). CDR3 nucleotides: TGTGCCAGCATCCCATGGAGTGGGAGCCAAGAGACCCAGTACTTC. Translating gives CASIPWSGSQETQYF.

The table lists this clone with a count of one. The chain combines TRBV6-6 with TRBJ1-5; no reliable D call. CDR1 and CDR2 from the germline V gene are MNHNY and SVGAGI (reference sequence). V lost 6 bases and J lost 2, with 8 bases in between. The CDR3 contains 13 residues. CDR3 sequence reads: CASSRSGNQPQHF. The CDR3 bases are TGTGCCAGCAGCCGAAGCGGCAATCAGCCCCAGCATTTT.

This clone was counted only a few times. The chain combines TRBV6-1 with TRBJ1-3, with D possibly TRBD1 on 5 matching bases. The CDR3 consists of 16 residues. V gave up 4 bases and J gave up 8 bases, with 21 bases separating them. CDR1 is MNHNS and CDR2 is SASEGT in the germline V gene. The CDR3 region is CASSAPAGTLVDTIYF. CDR3 nucleotide sequence: TGTGCCAGCAGTGCACCCGCGGGGACGTTGGTAGACACCATATATTTT.

The chain is built from TRBV27 and TRBJ1-6, with a tentative D call TRBD1 (5 bases). The V end lost 2 bases, the J end lost 14 bases, and 7 bases lay between the germline ends. This CDR3 contains 11 residues. CDR1 MNHEY and CDR2 SMNVEV come from the germline V gene (reference sequence). CDR3 DNA sequence: TGTGCCAGCAGTTTAGGGGGGGCCCTCCACTTT. It is translated as CASSLGGALHF.

J is TRBJ1-4 and V is TRBV6-1; no reliable D call. CDR3 length equals 13 residues. The V and J ends lost 5 bases and 8 bases respectively, with 12 bases between them. CDR1 is MNHNS, CDR2 SASEGT, per germline. CDR3 region: CASSSGEIEKLFF. The CDR3 DNA sequence: TGTGCCAGCAGTAGCGGGGAGATAGAAAAACTGTTTTTT.